Presented here are 21 T cell receptor beta chains from one specimen sequenced in a study of naive and memory T cell subsets. Study-wide points: A few larger clonotypes appeared in naive repertoires, especially CD8, possibly memory cells re-expressing CD45RA.

Two oligonucleotides, mixed equimolar, formed the beta constant-region primer covering TRBC1 and TRBC2. Four rounds of PCR amplified the ligated cDNA using nested alpha and beta constant-region primers plus SP2. TCRdb re-analysed the UMI-ligation and nested PCR reads in MiXCR, keeping a single row per CDR3 protein. The table includes around 140,000 distinct CDR3 sequences, under 25% detected once. Their antigens are not known. The sequenced sample consisted of naive CD4+ T cells from blood. The source of these receptors is a human donor in good health.

This clonotype came up a few times. The rearrangement joins TRBV18 to TRBJ2-5, with D possibly matching TRBD1 (6 bases). The CDR3 runs to 15 residues. Trimming stripped 5 bases from V and 7 bases from J, with 20 bases between. The germline gives CDR1 KGHSH, CDR2 LQKENI. The CDR3 nucleotides are TGTGCCAGCTCAAGGGACACCCGCCCAGAGGGGACCCAGTACTTC. Translating it yields CASSRDTRPEGTQYF.

The chain has TRBV12-3 or TRBV12-4 and TRBJ2-3, with D possibly TRBD2 on 6 matching bases. Trimming shortened V by 5 bases and J by 1 base, and 16 bases separated the two germline ends. This CDR3 region has 16 residues. The CDR3 DNA reads as TGTGCCAGCAGTCTGCCGGGGAGGAGAGGCACAGATACGCAGTATTTT. Amino acid sequence: CASSLPGRRGTDTQYF.

This clonotype has a handful of counts. V gene TRBV18 combines with J gene TRBJ2-5, with a tentative D call TRBD2 (6 bases). V lost 4 bases, J lost 5 bases, and 14 bases lay in between. The CDR3 consists of 14 residues. Per the germline V gene, CDR1 is KGHSH and CDR2 is LQKENI. The CDR3 nucleotides are TGTGCCAGCTCACGTTCTCCAGGAGGGGAGACCCAGTACTTC. This gives the protein CASSRSPGGETQYF.

The chain couples TRBV28 to TRBJ2-7; TRBD1 matches at 8 bases. Trimming removed 5 bases from V and 5 bases from J; junction bases left unmatched: 11. The CDR3 is made up of 15 amino acids. Germline assignment: CDR1 MDHEN and CDR2 SYDVKM. DNA of the CDR3: TGTGCCAGCAGTGAACCGGGACAGGTCGAAAACGAGCAGTACTTC. Amino acid sequence: CASSEPGQVENEQYF. Full variable domain (missing parts from reference TRBV28 and TRBJ2-7): DVKVTQSSRYLVKRTGEKVFLECVQDMDHENMFWYRQDPGLGLRLIYFSYDVKMKEKGDIPEGYSVSREKKERFSLILESASTNQTSMYLCASSEPGQVENEQYFGPGTRLTVT.

This clonotype was counted between two and nine times. CDR3 coding DNA: TGCGCCAGCAGCCAAGATGTCGGACAGAATCAGCCCCAGCATTTT. It codes for CASSQDVGQNQPQHF. This chain links TRBV4-3 with TRBJ1-5; D may be TRBD1 (6 bases). The V and J ends lost 0 bases and 4 bases respectively, with 10 bases between them. Germline CDR1 reads LGHNA; CDR2 reads YSLEER. The CDR3 has 15 amino acids.

Only a few counts were recorded for this clonotype. The gene calls are TRBV10-2 and TRBJ1-5, with 9 bases identical to TRBD1. The CDR3 length is 13 residues. CDR1 and CDR2 from the germline V gene are WSHSY and SAAADI. J lost 4 bases, V lost 7 bases, and 2 bases had no gene match. CDR3 coding DNA: TGCGCCAGCACCGGACAGGGGAATCAGCCCCAGCATTTT. Protein product: CASTGQGNQPQHF.

This clonotype came up a few times. The chain is built from TRBV29-1 and TRBJ2-7, with D possibly matching TRBD2 (6 bases). The CDR3 has 13 amino acids. Trimming left V 3 bases short and J 3 bases short, with 12 bases between. The germline CDR1 and CDR2 sequences are SQVTM and ANQGSEA. CDR3 in DNA: TGCAGCGTTGATGGGTTGGGAGGCTACGAGCAGTACTTC. It translates to CSVDGLGGYEQYF.

The genes are TRBV7-2 and TRBJ2-1; the match to TRBD2 covers 11 bases. There are 14 residues in the CDR3. Germline CDR1 and CDR2: SGHTA and FQGNSA. J gave up 14 bases and V 6 bases, and 12 bases lay outside the gene matches. The CDR3, as DNA: TGTGCCAGCAGACCACATACTAGCGGGAGTTTTGAGTTCTTC. Translating gives CASRPHTSGSFEFF.

The genes are TRBV5-1 and TRBJ2-1; TRBD1 aligns across 7 bases. Germline values: CDR1 SGHRS, CDR2 YFSETQ. The V segment lost 5 bases and the J segment 1 base; nucleotides outside the gene matches: 6. This CDR3 spans 15 amino acids. The CDR3 region is CASSLDRVSYNEQFF. CDR3 coding DNA: TGCGCCAGCAGTCTAGACAGGGTATCCTACAATGAGCAGTTCTTC.

This clonotype was seen more than once but under ten times. This chain links TRBV6-1 with TRBJ1-6; no clear D. The V gene's germline CDR1 is MNHNS and CDR2 SASEGT. This CDR3 region has 16 residues. The V and J ends lost 6 bases and 7 bases respectively, with 19 bases between them. CDR3 in amino acids: CASSLDGTPQNSPLHF. CDR3 sequence (DNA): TGTGCCAGCAGCCTAGACGGCACGCCGCAAAATTCACCCCTCCACTTT.

The chain recombines TRBV15 with TRBJ2-2; no definite D call. The CDR3 totals 15 residues. Trimming shortened V by 0 bases and J by 6 bases, and 11 bases separated the two germline ends. CDR1 and CDR2 (germline): LNHNV, YYDKDF (reference sequence). The DNA for the CDR3 is TGTGCCACCAGCAGAGACCTTCGGCGGCCCGGGGAGCTGTTTTTT. Amino acids: CATSRDLRRPGELFF.

This clonotype has more than one count but fewer than ten. V gene TRBV15 combines with J gene TRBJ2-7, with 8 nucleotides matching TRBD1. The CDR3 extends over 14 amino acids. CDR1 is LNHNV, CDR2 YYDKDF, per germline (reference sequence). V trimming: 0 bases; J trimming: 6 bases; junction bases outside the gene matches: 4. The chain's CDR3 is CATSRDRGLFEQYF. The DNA for the CDR3 is TGTGCCACCAGCAGAGACAGGGGGCTCTTCGAGCAGTACTTC.

This clonotype has just a few counts. The CDR3, as DNA: TGTGCCAGCAGCTTAGTAGGGGGCAGGATAAGCGCCGGGGAGCTGTTTTTT. Protein: CASSLVGGRISAGELFF. The chain carries TRBV7-2 and TRBJ2-2; 7 positions match TRBD1. The trim removed 1 base at V and 6 bases at J, leaving 11 bases unmatched. From germline, CDR1 is SGHTA and CDR2 FQGNSA. The CDR3 length is 17 residues.

This clonotype was observed a few times. V and J are TRBV5-1 and TRBJ2-7, with 7 bases matching TRBD1. V was pared by 7 bases and J by 3 bases, with 4 bases of the junction left unmatched. Germline-derived CDR1 and CDR2 are SGHRS and YFSETQ. The CDR3 loop spans 12 amino acids. CDR3 nucleotide sequence: TGCGCCAGCTTCCGGGACAGCTACGAGCAGTACTTC. Translated: CASFRDSYEQYF.

On this clonotype itself: One end of the junction does not line up with germline, which may come from a read error. The chain joins TRBV10-3 to TRBJ2-3; D may correspond to TRBD1 or TRBD2 (6 bases each). The length of the CDR3 is 16 residues. The germline gives CDR1 ENHRY, CDR2 SYGVKD. CDR3 in amino acids: CAISEFGTTSTDTQYF. The CDR3 DNA reads TGTGCCATCAGTGAGTTCGGGACAACTAGCACTGATACGCAGTATTTT.

The CDR3 spells CATRPGDTTFF. In DNA form, the CDR3 reads TGTGCCACCAGACCGGGAGATACAACTTTCTTT. The chain links TRBV24-1 to TRBJ1-1; D ambiguous. Germline values: CDR1 KGHDR, CDR2 SFDVKD. CDR3 length: 11 residues. Trimming shortened V by 7 bases and J by 12 bases, and 14 bases separated the two germline ends.

The rearrangement joins TRBV28 to TRBJ2-1; unclear D gene. Trimming took 3 bases from V and 0 from J, leaving 9 bases between them. The germline V gene encodes CDR1 MDHEN and CDR2 SYDVKM. This CDR3 is 15 amino acids long. The CDR3 loop reads CASSFGYSSYNEQFF. The CDR3 DNA reads as TGTGCCAGCAGTTTTGGCTATAGCTCCTACAATGAGCAGTTCTTC. The entire variable domain, with the rest obtained from reference TRBV28 and TRBJ2-1, is as follows: DVKVTQSSRYLVKRTGEKVFLECVQDMDHENMFWYRQDPGLGLRLIYFSYDVKMKEKGDIPEGYSVSREKKERFSLILESASTNQTSMYLCASSFGYSSYNEQFFGPGTRLTVL.

This clonotype was counted at least ten times. The chain has TRBV20-1 and TRBJ2-4, with D possibly matching TRBD2 (7 bases). The CDR3 spans 17 residues. V gave up 0 bases and J gave up 2 bases, with 17 bases separating them. Germline V gene data show CDR1 as DFQATT and CDR2 as SNEGSKA (reference sequence). This chain's CDR3 is CSARDPPGGVSKNIQYF. The CDR3 DNA is TGCAGTGCTAGAGATCCCCCGGGGGGCGTATCCAAAAACATTCAGTACTTC.

The table lists this clonotype with many counts. The V gene is TRBV6-5, the J gene TRBJ1-1; the D is unclear. The V end lost 0 bases, the J end lost 4 bases, and 12 bases lay between the germline ends. Germline values: CDR1 MNHEY, CDR2 SVGAGI. The CDR3 is 15 residues long. The CDR3 DNA reads as TGTGCCAGCAGTTACTCCACAGTCTCCCCCACTGAAGCTTTCTTT. It yields the protein CASSYSTVSPTEAFF.

This clonotype has more than one count but fewer than ten. The chain employs TRBV5-1 and TRBJ1-1; D is perhaps TRBD1 (6 bases). Germline V gene data show CDR1 as SGHRS and CDR2 as YFSETQ. The CDR3 sequence is 15 residues long. V was shortened by 0 bases and J by 1 base, with 10 bases between the two germline ends. The CDR3 region has the DNA TGCGCCAGCAGCTTGGTTCCGGGGGCGAACACTGAAGCTTTCTTT. It translates to CASSLVPGANTEAFF.

The V gene is TRBV6-2 or TRBV6-3, the J gene TRBJ2-7; D may be TRBD1 or TRBD2 (5 bases each). Trimming pared 6 bases from V and 6 bases from J, leaving 18 bases between. The CDR3 runs 14 residues. Germline CDR1 and CDR2: MNHEY and SVGEGT. CDR3 DNA sequence: TGTGCCAGCAGGAGTGCCGGGACGGCTCGCGAGCAGTACTTC. It yields the protein CASRSAGTAREQYF.